This T cell receptor beta chain emerged from a study of read filtering for tumor transcriptome and immune sequencing. Study context: After DNase treatment, RNA was made into whole-transcriptome libraries.

This clonotype was detected many times. Its antigen is as yet unknown. Study findings and constraints: Sorted CD138-negative bone marrow cells were not purified T cells.

From 400 to 450 ng of RNA, a library with molecular barcoded alpha/delta and beta/gamma adaptors was made. TCRdb redid the calling of the reads with MiXCR, one entry per CDR3 protein. The data show around 65,000 distinct CDR3 sequences, with about 21% seen just once and more than 13% held by the top ten. This receptor was identified in a donor at least 40 years old with multiple myeloma. What was sequenced was a population of CD138-negative cells sorted from bone marrow.

The chain's CDR3 is CASSTLTGRPYNEQFF. The CDR3 DNA is TGTGCCAGCAGCACCTTAACAGGGCGCCCCTACAATGAGCAGTTCTTC. The chain is built from TRBV7-9 and TRBJ2-1; a possible D gene is TRBD1 (6 bases). The CDR3 is made up of 16 amino acids. Germline assignment: CDR1 SEHNR and CDR2 FQNEAQ (reference sequence). V lost 5 bases, J lost 2 bases, and 16 bases lay in between.